This T cell receptor (beta chain) was observed in a study of tumor and adjacent non-tumor tissue in lung cancer. Across the study: Each sample yielded around 4.2 million productive TCRbeta reads on average.

TCRbeta libraries were built with three rounds of nested PCR, modified from ARM-PCR. MiXCR, run by TCRdb on the multiplex PCR reads, gives a single entry per CDR3 protein. The sample has about 140,000 distinct CDR3 sequences, around 67% seen once; the top ten hold approximately 18%. Study results and limitations: Tumor tissue had significantly higher TCR diversity than normal lung.

In germline, CDR1 is SGHAT, CDR2 FQNNGV. Trimming cost V 5 bases and J 4 bases; bases outside gene matches: 15. CDR3 length equals 17 residues. No cell sorting was done before RNA was extracted from the tissue. A single count supports this clonotype. The antigen is undetermined. The source of this sequence is a man between 60 and 75 years old with small cell lung cancer. Sequencing input: lung tumor tissue. J is TRBJ2-7 and V is TRBV11-2; the match to TRBD2 covers 9 bases. DNA for the CDR3: TGTGCCAGCAGCCCCTATGGGGCCGCGGGAGGGGGATACGAGCAGTACTTC. Encoded protein: CASSPYGAAGGGYEQYF.